This T cell receptor (beta chain) was captured by sequencing in a study of cytomegalovirus exposure and HLA in healthy donors (TCRdb year 2017). Background for the entire study: According to an earlier analysis of 587 of the donors, about 179 million T cells yielded 120 million or so unique TCR beta sequences and roughly 280 Gb of sequence data. Among some 400 genotyped donors of the cohort, an average of roughly 230,000 unique TCR beta nucleotide sequences was sequenced per donor, of which about 18% were non-productive. The number of typed donors differed by locus: roughly 629-640 for A, B, C, DRB1 and DQB1; roughly 510 for DQA1; roughly 600 for DPA1; and roughly 490 for DPB1. Besides the first cohort of 550 to 750 subjects, a separate validation cohort made up of over 100 different subjects was used. Approximately 310 gigabases of sequencing data and around 90 million unique TCR sequences made up an early release that covered several hundred HLA-typed donors. To predict cytomegalovirus infection status, the study combined high-throughput TCR immunosequencing, statistical association of individual TCRs with disease status, and machine learning. The study was designed to test whether signatures of past pathogen exposure could be identified by cataloging public T cell receptors. The T cell repertoires of several hundred subjects were profiled by immunosequencing and related to cytomegalovirus serostatus. To decide whether each TCR beta V gene segment behaved as functional or pseudogenic, an earlier analysis of approximately 600 of the donors relied on high-throughput TCR beta sequencing. The later analysis used no new phenotypic data to find candidate immune exposures, relying instead on TCR beta sequences and their occurrence across donors. About five DR-DQ haplotypes were treated as single units for association and clustering because of strong linkage in the cohort. A later analysis re-analyzed previously published TCR beta repertoires from hundreds of donors and added high-resolution HLA genotyping to study TCR occurrence patterns. HLA typing covered class I and class II loci at four-digit resolution. In a later genetic analysis, genome-wide SNP genotypes for about 55% of the roughly 700 donors were used, and that subset was treated as a discovery cohort. Among the roughly 380 genotyped donors, approximately 82% belonged to the genetic ancestry cluster associated with self-reported Caucasian donors. All discovery cohort repertoires had been generated using a single sequencing platform. Donor age, sex, ethnicity and CMV serostatus were compiled alongside the repertoire data. What the research found in general, with its limitations: According to a later analysis, TCR association rates differed among HLA loci, with DRB1 alleles showing the most associated TCRs and HLA-C alleles showing the fewest. Some IMGT-functional V segments, including TRBV6-2 and TRBV6-3, could not be distinguished by the 87-base-pair reads and were therefore excluded. A later analysis reported that several top co-occurrence clusters appeared linked to parvovirus B19, influenza, CMV and Epstein-Barr virus. The only immune exposure information available for the cohort was CMV serostatus. The sequencing pipeline was judged likely to have produced a cluster of highly shared sequence variants as a technical artifact. According to a later analysis, most CMV-associated TCR beta chains appeared to be HLA-restricted, and the HLA associations seemed to be driven largely by CMV exposure. Cytomegalovirus status was reported to be diagnosed by the classifier with high specificity and sensitivity in both the original and validation cohorts. A further reported finding was that TCR beta sequences accurately predicted the HLA-A and HLA-B alleles for most subjects in the first cohort. Sequencing depth was assumed to be roughly uniform across donors in the presence/absence analyses, though that assumption may not hold. Assigning TCR associations to individual alleles was difficult when HLA alleles, especially DR and DQ, strongly co-occurred. In an earlier analysis of several hundred of the donors, most TCR beta V segments were observed in productive rearrangements about 87% or about 30% of the time, broadly matching IMGT annotations. In vitro tests confirmed that three of the cytomegalovirus-associated TCR beta chains recognize cytomegalovirus antigens. In a later genetic analysis, a missense DCLRE1C variant was associated with V-gene and J-gene trimming of TCR beta chains, and the association was replicated in an independent cohort. The cohort was sequenced for TCR beta chains only, and without alpha or paired-chain data the features that could be detected were limited. Correlated functional status among segregating V segments might be attributable to linkage disequilibrium, but an unknown experimental factor could not be ruled out. Most TCR sequences were seen in very few donors, while some public TCRs were found in many individuals. In a later analysis, HLA-associated TCR beta chains were found to be more clonally expanded and to have lower generation probabilities than equally common non-associated chains. Around 16 rarely observed V segments, including chromosome 9 orphons, were excluded from the earlier analysis of approximately 500 of the donors because counts were too low. Because some donors lacked HLA typing at each locus, the association tests relied only on the typed subset. In a later analysis, 15,000 to 20,000 TCR beta sequences were associated with specific HLA alleles at a false discovery rate of 0.05. The authors suggested that the approach could potentially be extended to other disease states and immunological phenotypes. The study listed 150 to 200 TCR beta chains as associated with cytomegalovirus. In a later genetic analysis, fewer N-insertions in productive TCRs were reported among donors in an Asian-associated ancestry cluster than the 666-donor mean.

The cohort comprised approximately 700 healthy bone marrow donors. All cohort members were sampled while nominally healthy, although unrecorded immune exposures were likely present. The donor tested CMV seropositive, placing the donor among the 289 seropositive members of the cohort. Every donor gave a peripheral blood sample, and the peripheral blood mononuclear cells from that sample were used for TCR beta sequencing. The Qiagen DNeasy Blood Extraction Kit was used to extract genomic DNA from the blood cell samples. Reading from cysteine to phenylalanine, the CDR3 counts 18 amino acids. Left in the record is the CDR3 DNA by itself, 54 bases read in frame from the first base. CDR1 and CDR2 were assigned from the germline V gene as SGHRS and YFSETQ. The junction shows trimming of 0 bases on V and 2 bases on J, and the gene matches do not reach 7 bases of it. Receptors were amplified or captured by the immunoSEQ multiplex PCR assay. For the multiplex PCR, a mixture combining 60 forward primers for TCR Vbeta segments and 13 reverse primers for TCR Jbeta segments was used. The CDR3 region of rearranged TCR beta genes was amplified from genomic DNA by a multiplex PCR assay. The amplified TCR beta libraries were sequenced on the Illumina HiSeq System as 87-base-pair reads. On the study's bioinformatics: In a later analysis, tens of millions of unique TCR beta chains were counted across the roughly 610 repertoires, and around 10 million of these chains were shared by at least two donors. A nearest-neighbor algorithm error-corrected the raw reads and collapsed the reads into unique sequences, merging closely related sequences to remove PCR and sequencing errors. To assign V, D and J gene segments, CDR3 sequences were aligned to IMGT reference sequences. For a sequence to be retained, a match of at least six nucleotides to both a V gene segment and a J gene segment was required. A rearrangement was called productive if the CDR3 had no stop codons and remained in frame with V and J, and every other rearrangement was called non-productive. CDR3 was defined according to IMGT convention as the region running from the second conserved V-encoded cysteine to the conserved J-encoded phenylalanine. The earlier analysis of about 620 of the donors excluded sequences that lacked an unambiguous match to a single V gene segment. An earlier analysis of around 600 of the donors classified V segments as functional when productive rearrangements were above 56.7% and as segregating when the standard deviation between donors was above 5%. A statistical classification framework was built for diagnosing cytomegalovirus status from the catalog of TCR beta chain sequences. In a later analysis, TCR nucleotide sequences were compared against IMGT/GENE-DB human TR gene sequences so that V and J genes could be assigned. Using the TCRdist pipeline, a later analysis assigned CDR3 sequences along with most-parsimonious VDJ recombination scenarios. A later analysis defined each TCR beta chain by its CDR3 amino acid sequence plus V-gene family, and excluded reads lacking a unique V-gene family. As a way to deal with suspected cross-contamination and a sequencing artifact, a later analysis dropped 450 to 600 nucleotide sequences that were highly shared and had low generation probability. In a later analysis, a clonal expansion index was calculated for each public chain from normalized within-repertoire ranks of inferred template counts. Generation probabilities in a later analysis came from a VDJ recombination model fitted to out-of-frame rearrangements, and those results were checked against IGoR. In a later analysis, TCR-TCR, TCR-HLA and TCR-CMV co-occurrence was scored with hypergeometric tests, and a repertoire-size bias correction was applied to TCR pairs. To estimate false discovery rates, a later analysis permuted the HLA or CMV assignments 20 times. In a later analysis, co-occurring TCRs were grouped using DBSCAN, with TCRdist sequence similarity added in when clustering inside HLA-allele-positive subsets. For co-occurrence clustering, repertoires with fewer than 30,000 or more than 120,000 public chains were excluded, along with roughly 5 repertoires with anomalous nucleotide sharing. Imported from immuneACCESS, the table was reduced by TCRdb to in-frame sequences with V and J called. These copies leave out some clones; in studies compared against another copy, an unresolved V gene accounts for under half, and the cause of the remainder is not known. The DNA was the basis for D and trimming; V, J and clone size are from that table. Here the sample has approximately 150,000 clones; roughly 86% occur a single time. The ten largest clonotypes hold 4.8% of the sample.

A remark on this clone: The target of this receptor is not known. Base qualities are missing; no much larger clone stands one base away.

The sequence joins TRBV5-1 to TRBJ2-5; 13 central bases correspond to TRBD2. Sequencing input: PBMCs. The source is a girl aged 5 to 17 in good health and CMV-seropositive. The CDR3 region reads CASSLALTSGGSQETQYF. The DNA reads TGCGCCAGCAGCTTGGCCTTGACTAGCGGGGGGTCACAAGAGACCCAGTACTTC.